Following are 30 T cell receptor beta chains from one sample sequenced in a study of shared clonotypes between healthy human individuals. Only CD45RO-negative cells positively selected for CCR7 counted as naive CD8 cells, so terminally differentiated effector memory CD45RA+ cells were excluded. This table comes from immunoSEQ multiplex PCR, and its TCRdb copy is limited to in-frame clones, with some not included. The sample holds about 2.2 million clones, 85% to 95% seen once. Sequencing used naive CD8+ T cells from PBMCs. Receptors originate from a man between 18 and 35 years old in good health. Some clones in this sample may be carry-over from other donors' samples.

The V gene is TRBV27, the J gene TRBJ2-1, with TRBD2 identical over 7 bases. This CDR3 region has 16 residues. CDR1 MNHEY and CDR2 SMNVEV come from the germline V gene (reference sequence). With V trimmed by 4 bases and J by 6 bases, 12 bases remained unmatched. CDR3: CASSSSAGVWVNEQFF. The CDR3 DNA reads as TGTGCCAGCAGTTCCTCTGCGGGAGTTTGGGTCAATGAGCAGTTCTTC.

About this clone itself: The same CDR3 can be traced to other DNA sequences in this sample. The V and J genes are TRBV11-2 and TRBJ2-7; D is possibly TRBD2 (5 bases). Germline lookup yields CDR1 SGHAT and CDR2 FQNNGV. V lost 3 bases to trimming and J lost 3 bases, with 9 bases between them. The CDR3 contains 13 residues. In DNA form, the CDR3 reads TGTGCCAGCAGCTTGGGAGCGATCTACGAGCAGTACTTC. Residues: CASSLGAIYEQYF.

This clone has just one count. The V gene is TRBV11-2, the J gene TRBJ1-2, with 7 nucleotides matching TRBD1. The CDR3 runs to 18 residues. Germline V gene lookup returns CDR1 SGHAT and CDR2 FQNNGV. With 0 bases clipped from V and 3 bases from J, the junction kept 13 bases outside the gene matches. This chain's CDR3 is CASSLDARGGGGDYGYTF. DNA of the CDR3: TGTGCCAGCAGCTTAGATGCCCGAGGAGGGGGCGGTGACTATGGCTACACCTTC.

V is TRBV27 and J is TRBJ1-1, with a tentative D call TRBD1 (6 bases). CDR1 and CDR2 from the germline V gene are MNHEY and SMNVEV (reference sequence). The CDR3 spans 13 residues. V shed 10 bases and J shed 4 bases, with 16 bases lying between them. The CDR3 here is CATGVQGITEAFF. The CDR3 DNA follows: TGTGCCACCGGGGTGCAGGGGATCACTGAAGCTTTCTTT.

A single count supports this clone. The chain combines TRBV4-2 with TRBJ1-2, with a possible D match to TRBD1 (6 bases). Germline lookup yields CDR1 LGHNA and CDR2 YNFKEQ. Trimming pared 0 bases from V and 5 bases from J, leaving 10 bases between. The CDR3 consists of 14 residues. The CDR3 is CASSQDRTAYGYTF. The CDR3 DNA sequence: TGTGCCAGCAGCCAAGATCGGACAGCATATGGCTACACCTTC.

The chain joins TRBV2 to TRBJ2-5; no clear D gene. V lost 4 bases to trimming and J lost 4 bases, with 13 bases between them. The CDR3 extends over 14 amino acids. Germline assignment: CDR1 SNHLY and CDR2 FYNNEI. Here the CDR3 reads CASSVDGGRETQYF. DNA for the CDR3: TGTGCCAGCAGTGTGGACGGCGGTCGAGAGACCCAGTACTTC.

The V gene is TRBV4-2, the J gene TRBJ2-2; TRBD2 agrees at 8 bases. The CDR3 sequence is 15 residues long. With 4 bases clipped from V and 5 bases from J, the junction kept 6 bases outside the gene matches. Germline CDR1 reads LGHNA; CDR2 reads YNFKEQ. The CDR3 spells CASSLRAGGTGELFF. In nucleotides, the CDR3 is TGTGCCAGCAGCCTCCGGGCGGGAGGAACCGGGGAGCTGTTTTTT.

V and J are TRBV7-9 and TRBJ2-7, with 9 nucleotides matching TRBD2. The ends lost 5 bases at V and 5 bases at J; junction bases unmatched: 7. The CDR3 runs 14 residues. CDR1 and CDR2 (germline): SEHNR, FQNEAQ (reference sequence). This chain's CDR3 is CASSPGVAGDEQYF. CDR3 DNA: TGTGCCAGCAGCCCAGGGGTAGCGGGAGACGAGCAGTACTTC.

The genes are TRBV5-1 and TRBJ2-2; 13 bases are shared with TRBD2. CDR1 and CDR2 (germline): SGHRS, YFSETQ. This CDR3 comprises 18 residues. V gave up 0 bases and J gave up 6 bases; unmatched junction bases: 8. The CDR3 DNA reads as TGCGCCAGCAGCTTGGCCCTAATACTAGCGGGAGGGCCCGGGGAGCTGTTTTTT. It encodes CASSLALILAGGPGELFF.

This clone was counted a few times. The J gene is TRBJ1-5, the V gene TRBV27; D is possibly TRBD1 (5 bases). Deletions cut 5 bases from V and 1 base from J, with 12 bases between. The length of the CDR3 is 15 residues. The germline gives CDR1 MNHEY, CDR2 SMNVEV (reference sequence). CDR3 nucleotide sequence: TGTGCCAGCAGTCCCAGGGTGAGAAGCAATCAGCCCCAGCATTTT. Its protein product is CASSPRVRSNQPQHF.

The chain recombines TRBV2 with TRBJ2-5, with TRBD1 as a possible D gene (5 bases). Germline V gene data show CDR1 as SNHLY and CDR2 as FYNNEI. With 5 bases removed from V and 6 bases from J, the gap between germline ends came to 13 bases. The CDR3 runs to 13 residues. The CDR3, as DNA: TGTGCCAGCAGTTTCGGCAGGGTAAAGACCCAGTACTTC. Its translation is CASSFGRVKTQYF.

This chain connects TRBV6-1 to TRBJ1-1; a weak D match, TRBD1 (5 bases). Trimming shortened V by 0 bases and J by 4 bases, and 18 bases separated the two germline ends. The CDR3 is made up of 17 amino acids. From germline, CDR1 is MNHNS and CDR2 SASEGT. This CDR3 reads CASSEASGTLASTEAFF. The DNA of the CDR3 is TGTGCCAGCAGTGAAGCATCCGGGACTCTAGCCTCCACTGAAGCTTTCTTT.

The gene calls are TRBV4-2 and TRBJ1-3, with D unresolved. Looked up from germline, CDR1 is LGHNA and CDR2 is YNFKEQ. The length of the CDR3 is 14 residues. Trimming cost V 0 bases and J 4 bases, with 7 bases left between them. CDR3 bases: TGTGCCAGCAGCCAAGAACGAACGGGAAACACCATATATTTT. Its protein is CASSQERTGNTIYF.

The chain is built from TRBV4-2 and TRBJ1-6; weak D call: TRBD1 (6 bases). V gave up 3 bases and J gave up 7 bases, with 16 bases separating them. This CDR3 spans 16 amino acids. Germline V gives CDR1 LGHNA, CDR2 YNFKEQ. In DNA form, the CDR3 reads TGTGCCAGCAGCCACCCGGGGGGGGGCCCGAATTCACCCCTCCACTTT. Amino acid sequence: CASSHPGGGPNSPLHF.

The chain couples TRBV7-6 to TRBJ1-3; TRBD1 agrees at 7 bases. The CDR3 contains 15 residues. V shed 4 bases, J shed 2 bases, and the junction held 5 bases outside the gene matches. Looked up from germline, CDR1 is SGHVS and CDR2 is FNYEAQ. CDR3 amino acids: CASSSGTVAGNTIYF. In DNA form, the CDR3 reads TGTGCCAGCAGCTCCGGGACAGTGGCTGGAAACACCATATATTTT.

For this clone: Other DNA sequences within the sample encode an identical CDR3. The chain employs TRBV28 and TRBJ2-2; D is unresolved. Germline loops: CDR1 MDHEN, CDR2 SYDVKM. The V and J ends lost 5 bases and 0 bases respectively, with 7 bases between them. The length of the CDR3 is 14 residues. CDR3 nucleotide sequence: TGTGCCAGCAGTCCCCCTACGAACACCGGGGAGCTGTTTTTT. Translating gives CASSPPTNTGELFF.

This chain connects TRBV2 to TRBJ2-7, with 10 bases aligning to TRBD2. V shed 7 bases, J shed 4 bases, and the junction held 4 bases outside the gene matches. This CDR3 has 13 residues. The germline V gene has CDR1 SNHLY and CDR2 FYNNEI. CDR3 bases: TGTGCCAGCACCTGGACTAGCGGATACGAGCAGTACTTC. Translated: CASTWTSGYEQYF.

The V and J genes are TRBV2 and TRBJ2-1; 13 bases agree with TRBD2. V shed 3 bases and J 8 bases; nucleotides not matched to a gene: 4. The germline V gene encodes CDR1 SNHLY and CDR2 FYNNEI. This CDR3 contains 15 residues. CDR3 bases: TGTGCCAGCAGTGAGGGACTAGCGGGATCCGATGAGCAGTTCTTC. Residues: CASSEGLAGSDEQFF.

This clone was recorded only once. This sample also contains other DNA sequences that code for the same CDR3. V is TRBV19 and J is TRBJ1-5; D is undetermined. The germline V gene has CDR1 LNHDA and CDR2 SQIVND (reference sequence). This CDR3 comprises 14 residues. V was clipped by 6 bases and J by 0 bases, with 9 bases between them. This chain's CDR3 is CASSIRDSNQPQHF. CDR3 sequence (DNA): TGTGCCAGTAGCATCCGTGATAGCAATCAGCCCCAGCATTTT.

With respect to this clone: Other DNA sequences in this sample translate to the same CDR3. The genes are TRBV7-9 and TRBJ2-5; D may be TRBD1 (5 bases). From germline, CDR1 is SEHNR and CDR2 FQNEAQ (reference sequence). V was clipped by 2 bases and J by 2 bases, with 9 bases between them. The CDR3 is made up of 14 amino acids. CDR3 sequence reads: CASSLQGHQETQYF. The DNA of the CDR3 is TGTGCCAGCAGCTTACAGGGCCATCAAGAGACCCAGTACTTC.

CDR3 nucleotides: TGTGCCACCAGCAGGCTGGGACAGGGGGCTGATGGCTACACCTTC. It specifies CATSRLGQGADGYTF. J is TRBJ1-2 and V is TRBV15, with 12 bases lining up with TRBD1. CDR1 is LNHNV and CDR2 is YYDKDF in the germline V gene (reference sequence). The CDR3 is made up of 15 amino acids. Trimming took 3 bases from V and 6 from J; bases not matched to a gene: 5. Full variable domain (missing parts from reference TRBV15 and TRBJ1-2): DAMVIQNPRYQVTQFGKPVTLSCSQTLNHNVMYWYQQKSSQAPKLLFHYYDKDFNNEADTPDNFQSRRPNTSFCFLDIRSPGLGDTAMYLCATSRLGQGADGYTFGSGTRLTVV.

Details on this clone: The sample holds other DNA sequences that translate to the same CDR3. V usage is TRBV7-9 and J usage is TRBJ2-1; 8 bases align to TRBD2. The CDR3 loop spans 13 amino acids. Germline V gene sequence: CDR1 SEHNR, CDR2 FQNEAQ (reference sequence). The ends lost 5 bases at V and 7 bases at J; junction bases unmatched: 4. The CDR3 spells CASSPGGGNEQFF. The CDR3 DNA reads TGTGCCAGCAGCCCCGGCGGGGGGAATGAGCAGTTCTTC.

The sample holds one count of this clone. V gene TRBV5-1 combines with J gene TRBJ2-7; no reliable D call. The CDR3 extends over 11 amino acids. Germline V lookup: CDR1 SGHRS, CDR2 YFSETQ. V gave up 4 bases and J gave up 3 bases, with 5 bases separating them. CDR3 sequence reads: CASSDNYEQYF. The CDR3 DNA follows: TGCGCCAGCAGCGACAACTACGAGCAGTACTTC.

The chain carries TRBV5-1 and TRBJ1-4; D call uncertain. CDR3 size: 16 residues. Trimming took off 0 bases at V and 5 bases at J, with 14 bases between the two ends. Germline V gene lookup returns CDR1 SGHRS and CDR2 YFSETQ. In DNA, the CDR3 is TGCGCCAGCAGCTTGGCCGTAGGGTCGCCGAATGAAAAACTGTTTTTT. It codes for CASSLAVGSPNEKLFF.

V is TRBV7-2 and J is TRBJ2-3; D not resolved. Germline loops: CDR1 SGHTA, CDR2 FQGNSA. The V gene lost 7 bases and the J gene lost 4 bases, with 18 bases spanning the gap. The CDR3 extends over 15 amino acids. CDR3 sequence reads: CASTTYSGRADTQYF. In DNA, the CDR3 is TGTGCCAGCACCACATACTCCGGTCGGGCAGATACGCAGTATTTT.

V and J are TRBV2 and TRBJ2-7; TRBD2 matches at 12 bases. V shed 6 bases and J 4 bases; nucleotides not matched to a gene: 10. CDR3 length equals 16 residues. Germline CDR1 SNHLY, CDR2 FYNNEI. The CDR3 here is CASSPTLAGGRYEQYF. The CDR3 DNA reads TGTGCCAGCAGCCCTACCCTAGCGGGAGGGAGATACGAGCAGTACTTC.

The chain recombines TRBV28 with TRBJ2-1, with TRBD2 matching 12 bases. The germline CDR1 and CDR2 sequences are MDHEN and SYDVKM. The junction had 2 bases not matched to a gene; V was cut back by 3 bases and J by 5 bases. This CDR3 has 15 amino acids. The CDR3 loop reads CASSLGLAGHNEQFF. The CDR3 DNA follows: TGTGCCAGCAGTTTGGGACTAGCGGGCCACAATGAGCAGTTCTTC.

The DNA for the CDR3 is TGTGCCAGCAGCTTAGAAGGGAGGAGTAAGCAGTACTTC. It specifies CASSLEGRSKQYF. The gene calls are TRBV7-9 and TRBJ2-7, with D possibly TRBD2 on 6 matching bases. The germline gives CDR1 SEHNR, CDR2 FQNEAQ (reference sequence). The CDR3 runs to 13 residues. V gave up 1 base and J gave up 8 bases, with 12 bases separating them. The variable domain in full, with the rest retrieved from reference TRBV7-9 and TRBJ2-7, is DTGVSQNPRHKITKRGQNVTFRCDPISEHNRLYWYRQTLGQGPEFLTYFQNEAQLEKSRLLSDRFSAERPKGSFSTLEIQRTEQGDSAMYLCASSLEGRSKQYFGPGTRLTVT.

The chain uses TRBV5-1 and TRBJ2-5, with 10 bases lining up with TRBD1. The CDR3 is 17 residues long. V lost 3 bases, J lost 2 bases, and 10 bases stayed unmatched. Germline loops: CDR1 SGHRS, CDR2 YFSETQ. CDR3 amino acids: CASSWLGDRGFQETQYF. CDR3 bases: TGCGCCAGCAGCTGGTTAGGGGACAGGGGATTTCAAGAGACCCAGTACTTC. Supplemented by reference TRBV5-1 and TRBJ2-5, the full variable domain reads KAGVTQTPRYLIKTRGQQVTLSCSPISGHRSVSWYQQTPGQGLQFLFEYFSETQRNKGNFPGRFSGRQFSNSRSEMNVSTLELGDSALYLCASSWLGDRGFQETQYFGPGTRLLVL.

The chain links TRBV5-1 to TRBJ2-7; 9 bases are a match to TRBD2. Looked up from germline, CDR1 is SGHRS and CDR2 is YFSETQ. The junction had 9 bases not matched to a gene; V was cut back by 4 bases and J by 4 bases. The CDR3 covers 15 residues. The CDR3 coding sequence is TGCGCCAGCAGCCCCAGTAGCGGGAGTCGGTACGAGCAGTACTTC. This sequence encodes CASSPSSGSRYEQYF.